The entry below describes one TCR beta chain. The antigen is unknown. This sample was included in a study of early T cells in non-severe SARS-CoV-2 infection. About the study: Sequencing used unsorted whole-blood bulk RNA, so chains lack pairing. Overall study findings and caveats: Lookups in VDJdb leaned toward anti-spike CD8 responses and missed private and CD4 specificities.

The CDR3 contains 12 residues. Germline lookup yields CDR1 DFQATT and CDR2 SNEGSKA (reference sequence). V lost 7 bases to trimming and J lost 1 base, with 10 bases between them. Unique molecular identifiers were added to individual cDNA molecules. MiXCR, run by TCRdb on the 5' RACE reads, gives a single entry per CDR3 protein. The table records under 100,000 distinct CDR3 sequences, roughly 11% of them present only once. This rearrangement joins TRBV20-1 to TRBJ1-1, with D unclear. This clonotype was obtained from an adult who was a healthcare worker with PCR-confirmed SARS-CoV-2 infection or an uninfected control (not recorded which). What was sequenced was whole blood. CDR3 sequence reads: CSGQLQNTEAFF. The CDR3 bases are TGCAGTGGTCAGCTCCAGAACACTGAAGCTTTCTTT.